The sequence of this TCR beta chain was determined in a study of T cell changes during pregnancy in multiple sclerosis (dated by TCRdb to the late 2010s). Study-level background: The study examined how the T cell repertoire changed over the course of pregnancy in women with multiple sclerosis.

A single count supports this clone. Its antigen has not been determined. Base qualities were left out, and no much larger clone turns up one base away. Libraries were made using the immunoSEQ multiplex PCR assay. TCRdb took this table from immuneACCESS and kept in-frame rearrangements with V and J called. Such tables lack part of the clones; where checked against another copy, unresolved V genes explain under half of the gap, and the rest is unexplained. Within this sample are tens of thousands of clones, with 75% to 90% of them counted one time only. The ten largest clones add up to less than 4% of the sample. V and J lose 9 bases and 3 bases, and a span of 30 bases separates them. CDR1 and CDR2 (PRHDT, FYEKMQ) derive from the germline V gene (reference sequence). Inclusive of the bounding cysteine and phenylalanine, the CDR3 is 18 residues long. The sequence is cut down to CDR3 DNA, 54 bases in frame from base 1.

The sequence joins TRBV13 to TRBJ2-7, with TRBD1 tentatively as D gene (7 bases match). This sample comprised peripheral blood, obtained before pregnancy. This receptor was taken from a female donor with multiple sclerosis, enrolled in a pregnancy study. In nucleotide form, the sequence is TGTGCCAGTTGTGGGCAGCGGAGGGGACAGCAGAAGTGCTACGAGCAGTACTTC. Its protein is CASCGQRRGQQKCYEQYF.